This T cell receptor beta chain came from a study of T cells in Graves' hyperthyroidism and ophthalmopathy. Study-wide background: Peripheral blood was secured at the point of initial diagnosis, before any treatment.

In its sample, this clonotype was seen many times. Its target is unknown. Study-wide results and limits: Most thyroid-expanded clonotypes above 0.001 were also found in blood.

TCR beta CDR3 region amplification was performed from RNA transcripts. HTBI primers were used for first-round RT-PCR of the TCR CDR3. TCRdb reprocessed the multiplex PCR reads with MiXCR, giving one entry per CDR3 protein. The data contain some 300,000 distinct CDR3 sequences, approximately 18% of them seen just once; the ten biggest clones take up just under 40%. The length of the CDR3 is 11 residues. V shed 6 bases and J shed 11 bases, with 13 bases lying between them. Germline V gene data show CDR1 as MDHEN and CDR2 as SYDVKM. Patients having uncontrolled infection, another autoimmune disease, pregnancy or lactation were not included. Used for diagnoses were clinical symptoms, serum thyroxine and TRAb, thyroid ultrasound and orbital computed tomography.

The origin of this receptor is a man aged 50 to 60 with Graves' ophthalmopathy. The sample comprised blood. The V gene is TRBV28, the J gene TRBJ1-1; D is unresolved. CDR3: CASSSVRKAFF. The CDR3 nucleotides read TGTGCCAGCAGCTCGGTTAGGAAGGCTTTCTTT.